The 30 T cell receptor beta chains presented below share a single source sample, sequenced in a study of T cells in Graves' hyperthyroidism and ophthalmopathy. Amplification of TCR beta CDR3 regions was performed using RNA transcripts as template. During a first-round RT-PCR of the TCR CDR3, the HTBI primer set was used. TCRdb re-analysed the multiplex PCR reads in MiXCR, keeping a single row per CDR3 protein. The sample includes hundreds of thousands of distinct CDR3 sequences, about 14% of them seen just once. The sequenced material came from blood. All receptors come from a man aged 18 to 35 with Graves' ophthalmopathy.

In its sample, this clonotype was seen many times. This rearrangement joins TRBV20-1 to TRBJ2-1; D call uncertain. Trimming removed 6 bases at V and 0 bases at J, with 12 bases between. This CDR3 is 14 amino acids long. Germline values: CDR1 DFQATT, CDR2 SNEGSKA (reference sequence). The CDR3 nucleotides are TGCAGTGCCCCGCCGGAGCTCTCCTACAATGAGCAGTTCTTC. It yields the protein CSAPPELSYNEQFF.

The sample holds a few counts of this clonotype. The chain carries TRBV5-1 and TRBJ2-5, with 7 bases lining up with TRBD1. Trimming at V came to 0 bases and at J to 3 bases, leaving 5 bases not matched to a gene. The CDR3 runs to 15 residues. Germline V gene sequence: CDR1 SGHRS, CDR2 YFSETQ. CDR3: CASSLGGGGKETQYF. The CDR3 DNA sequence: TGCGCCAGCAGCTTGGGAGGGGGCGGAAAAGAGACCCAGTACTTC.

In this sample, this clonotype turned up many times. This chain connects TRBV6-1 to TRBJ1-5, with D perhaps matching TRBD1 (5 bases). Trimming left V 5 bases short and J 11 bases short, with 19 bases between. The CDR3 spans 14 residues. The germline gives CDR1 MNHNS, CDR2 SASEGT. CDR3 in amino acids: CASSLGARKTAQHF. The DNA of the CDR3 is TGTGCCAGCAGTCTCGGGGCGCGGAAGACAGCCCAGCATTTT.

The rearrangement joins TRBV30 to TRBJ1-6, with D possibly matching TRBD1 (5 bases). The V gene lost 0 bases and the J gene lost 8 bases, with 14 bases spanning the gap. The germline V gene has CDR1 GTSNPN and CDR2 SVGIG (reference sequence). CDR3 size: 15 residues. In DNA form, the CDR3 reads TGTGCCTGGAGTGTACTCGACAGAAGCGATTCACCCCTCCACTTT. Its translation is CAWSVLDRSDSPLHF.

This clonotype was counted only a few times. The rearrangement joins TRBV20-1 to TRBJ2-7, with a weak D call TRBD2 (5 bases). The germline gives CDR1 DFQATT, CDR2 SNEGSKA (reference sequence). The length of the CDR3 is 15 residues. V gave up 2 bases and J gave up 1 base, with 15 bases separating them. The CDR3 coding sequence is TGCAGTGCTAGACACCCCCGACGGGGTTCCTACGAGCAGTACTTC. It yields the protein CSARHPRRGSYEQYF.

This sequence joins TRBV27 and TRBJ2-7; D gene ambiguous. Per germline, CDR1 MNHEY and CDR2 SMNVEV (reference sequence). Between the trimmed V and J ends, which lost 1 base and 2 bases, there was a span of 15 bases. The CDR3 length is 16 residues. CDR3 bases: TGTGCCAGCAGTTTATTGCGGTCCCTCGACCCCTACGAGCAGTACTTC. As protein: CASSLLRSLDPYEQYF.

This clonotype has a handful of counts. This rearrangement joins TRBV5-1 to TRBJ2-1, with TRBD2 matching 10 bases. The CDR3 covers 17 residues. Germline V gene sequence: CDR1 SGHRS, CDR2 YFSETQ. V shed 0 bases, J shed 9 bases, and the junction held 12 bases outside the gene matches. CDR3 nucleotide sequence: TGCGCCAGCAGCTTGGGTTTTGGGCTAGCGGGAGTGGCTGAGCAGTTCTTC. It translates to CASSLGFGLAGVAEQFF. Using reference TRBV5-1 and TRBJ2-1 for the parts outside the CDR3, the full variable domain is KAGVTQTPRYLIKTRGQQVTLSCSPISGHRSVSWYQQTPGQGLQFLFEYFSETQRNKGNFPGRFSGRQFSNSRSEMNVSTLELGDSALYLCASSLGFGLAGVAEQFFGPGTRLTVL.

This clonotype has at least ten counts. V gene TRBV6-2 or TRBV6-3 combines with J gene TRBJ2-1; D is undetermined. The CDR3 loop spans 13 amino acids. Germline loops: CDR1 MNHEY, CDR2 SVGEGT. V dropped 0 bases and J dropped 12 bases, with 12 bases sitting between them. Here the CDR3 reads CASSYSDTGWQFF. The CDR3 DNA is TGTGCCAGCAGTTACTCCGACACTGGCTGGCAGTTCTTC.

Comments on this clonotype: A much more abundant neighbour one base away suggests this may be a read error. The rearrangement uses TRBV29-1 and TRBJ1-1, with D unresolved. CDR1 is SQVTM, CDR2 ANQGSEA, per germline. The CDR3 is made up of 13 amino acids. CDR3 residues: CSIEAGMNTEAFF. For the CDR3, the DNA is TGCAGCATTGAAGCCGGAATGAACACTGAAGCTTTCTTT.

The chain combines TRBV18 with TRBJ1-3; tentative D call: TRBD1 (5 bases). The length of the CDR3 is 15 residues. V was clipped by 6 bases and J by 0 bases, with 12 bases between them. The germline CDR1 and CDR2 sequences are KGHSH and LQKENI. The CDR3 here is CASSQDNSSGNTIYF. CDR3 bases: TGTGCCAGCTCGCAGGACAACAGCTCTGGAAACACCATATATTTT. The complete variable domain, with remaining parts taken from reference TRBV18 and TRBJ1-3, reads NAGVMQNPRHLVRRRGQEARLRCSPMKGHSHVYWYRQLPEEGLKFMVYLQKENIIDESGMPKERFSAEFPKEGPSILRIQQVVRGDSAAYFCASSQDNSSGNTIYFGEGSWLTVV.

Many counts were recorded for this clonotype. The gene calls are TRBV12-3 or TRBV12-4 and TRBJ1-2; D is unclear. With 5 bases removed from V and 1 base from J, the gap between germline ends came to 2 bases. This CDR3 spans 11 amino acids. The CDR3 DNA is TGTGCCAGCAGTAGTAACTATGGCTACACCTTC. This translates into CASSSNYGYTF.

Turning to this clonotype: This may come from a read error, since a much larger clone is one base off. As DNA, the CDR3 is TGTGCCAGCAAGGGTGGTAGCGGAGAAGCTTTCTTT. This sequence encodes CASKGGSGEAFF. The chain carries TRBV6-1 and TRBJ1-1; D is undetermined. Per germline, CDR1 MNHNS and CDR2 SASEGT. V lost 7 bases to trimming and J lost 8 bases, with 14 bases between them. This CDR3 comprises 12 residues.

At least ten counts were recorded for this clonotype. The rearrangement joins TRBV7-8 to TRBJ2-5; 11 bases fit TRBD2. The germline V gene encodes CDR1 SGHVS and CDR2 FQNEAQ. The CDR3 extends over 16 amino acids. V lost 2 bases to trimming and J lost 7 bases; unmatched junction nucleotides: 9. The CDR3 region has the DNA TGTGCCAGCAGCTTACAGCTAGCGGGAGGCGGGGGGACCCAGTACTTC. Translated, it gives CASSLQLAGGGGTQYF.

This clonotype was seen many times. This chain uses TRBV20-1 with TRBJ2-5, with 8 bases identical to TRBD2. CDR1 is DFQATT, CDR2 SNEGSKA, per germline (reference sequence). V shed 1 base, J shed 5 bases, and the junction held 9 bases outside the gene matches. CDR3 length: 15 amino acids. The CDR3 nucleotides read TGCAGTGCTAGAGTTCTAGGACTAGCACGGGAGACCCAGTACTTC. It is translated as CSARVLGLARETQYF.

This clonotype was counted at least ten times. This rearrangement joins TRBV3-1 to TRBJ2-5, with D unresolved. The V end was cut by 4 bases, the J end by 7 bases, with 13 bases between. The CDR3 is made up of 13 amino acids. Germline-derived CDR1 and CDR2 are LGHDT and YNNKEL (reference sequence). The CDR3 sequence: CASSPDVFGTQYF. The CDR3 nucleotides are TGTGCCAGCAGCCCGGATGTATTCGGGACCCAGTACTTC.

This chain links TRBV10-3 with TRBJ2-2, with 9 bases aligning to TRBD2. The CDR3 totals 17 residues. CDR1 and CDR2 from the germline V gene are ENHRY and SYGVKD. Trimming took 3 bases from V and 2 from J; bases not matched to a gene: 7. The CDR3 region is CAISEIEREVNTGELFF. The CDR3 DNA sequence: TGTGCCATCAGTGAAATCGAGCGGGAGGTTAACACCGGGGAGCTGTTTTTT.

The chain carries TRBV12-3 or TRBV12-4 and TRBJ2-5; the match to TRBD2 covers 10 bases. V lost 7 bases to trimming and J lost 5 bases; unmatched junction nucleotides: 7. The CDR3 extends over 14 amino acids. CDR3 region: CASTPSGGRETQYF. The CDR3 DNA follows: TGTGCCAGCACGCCTAGCGGGGGACGTGAGACCCAGTACTTC.

This clonotype has a handful of counts. The rearrangement joins TRBV20-1 to TRBJ2-2; D is possibly TRBD2 (6 bases). The CDR3 spans 14 residues. V lost 6 bases and J 3 bases, leaving 14 bases between the germline ends. Germline CDR1 is DFQATT and CDR2 is SNEGSKA (reference sequence). The CDR3 sequence: CSAGRGLDTGELFF. The CDR3 DNA sequence: TGCAGTGCGGGGCGGGGTTTGGACACCGGGGAGCTGTTTTTT.

In the case of this clonotype: This may be a read error: a much more frequent sequence differs by one nucleotide. This chain joins TRBV27 and TRBJ2-7, with TRBD1 matching 8 bases. The germline gives CDR1 MNHEY, CDR2 SMNVEV (reference sequence). The CDR3 length is 17 residues. CDR3 sequence (DNA): TGTGCCAGCAGTTTCTCCCCCCCCGGGACAGGTACCTACGAGCAGCACTTC. It translates to CASSFSPPGTGTYEQHF.

This clonotype was seen at least ten times. The chain combines TRBV6-6 with TRBJ1-6; no definite D call. CDR1 and CDR2 from the germline V gene are MNHNY and SVGAGI (reference sequence). This CDR3 is 15 amino acids long. With 0 bases removed from V and 0 bases from J, the gap between germline ends came to 3 bases. The CDR3 protein is CASSYSGSYNSPLHF. CDR3 bases: TGTGCCAGCAGTTACTCGGGCTCCTATAATTCACCCCTCCACTTT.

This clonotype turned up a few times. CDR3 loop: CATSLGPGNEQFF. The DNA of the CDR3 is TGTGCCACCAGTTTAGGCCCTGGCAATGAGCAGTTCTTC. This sequence joins TRBV24-1 and TRBJ2-1, with unresolved D. The germline V and J ends were trimmed by 6 bases and 6 bases, with 11 bases remaining between them. Germline V gene lookup returns CDR1 KGHDR and CDR2 SFDVKD. The CDR3 totals 13 residues.

This clonotype was counted ten times or more. This chain uses TRBV5-6 with TRBJ2-3, with 8 bases lining up with TRBD1. V shed 4 bases, J shed 4 bases, and the junction held 5 bases outside the gene matches. Germline V gives CDR1 SGHDT, CDR2 YYEEEE. This CDR3 has 14 residues. CDR3 protein: CASSQYRGADTQYF. The CDR3 nucleotides read TGTGCCAGCAGCCAATACAGGGGGGCAGATACGCAGTATTTT. The entire variable domain, with the rest obtained from reference TRBV5-6 and TRBJ2-3, is as follows: DAGVTQSPTHLIKTRGQQVTLRCSPKSGHDTVSWYQQALGQGPQFIFQYYEEEERQRGNFPDRFSGHQFPNYSSELNVNALLLGDSALYLCASSQYRGADTQYFGPGTRLTVL.

As to this clonotype: A read error may explain this, as a much larger clone is one base away. The V and J genes are TRBV12-3 or TRBV12-4 and TRBJ2-1, with 9 nucleotides matching TRBD2. The CDR3 length is 11 residues. CDR3 in amino acids: CASRVAGEQSF. CDR3 DNA: TGTGCCAGCAGGGTAGCGGGAGAGCAGTCCTTC.

This clonotype was observed a handful of times. The chain combines TRBV19 with TRBJ2-2; D ambiguous. V dropped 9 bases and J dropped 6 bases, with 20 bases sitting between them. The germline gives CDR1 LNHDA, CDR2 SQIVND (reference sequence). The CDR3 contains 15 residues. The CDR3 coding sequence is TGTGCCAGCGGTGGACCAGACTTACGGGCCGGGGAGCTGTTTTTT. Its translation is CASGGPDLRAGELFF.

The V and J genes are TRBV6-5 and TRBJ1-2; D may be TRBD1 (5 bases). The V and J ends lost 0 bases and 3 bases respectively, with 8 bases between them. CDR1 is MNHEY, CDR2 SVGAGI, per germline. The CDR3 spans 14 residues. The CDR3 DNA reads as TGTGCCAGCAGTTACTCGGGGGGGGACTATGGCTACACCTTC. It codes for CASSYSGGDYGYTF.

In this sample, this clonotype turned up many times. The chain couples TRBV6-1 to TRBJ2-7; D gene uncertain. The CDR3 is 11 residues long. The V gene lost 6 bases and the J gene lost 7 bases, with 10 bases spanning the gap. In germline, CDR1 is MNHNS, CDR2 SASEGT. This chain's CDR3 is CASRSLGEQYF. DNA of the CDR3: TGTGCCAGCAGATCGCTTGGTGAGCAGTACTTC.

This clonotype was seen repeatedly, ten times or more. The chain uses TRBV7-9 and TRBJ1-2, with D possibly TRBD1 on 6 matching bases. Germline CDR1 is SEHNR and CDR2 is FQNEAQ (reference sequence). Trimming cost V 7 bases and J 4 bases, with 10 bases left between them. The CDR3 totals 12 residues. CDR3 coding DNA: TGTGCCAGCACGGGGGCGGGCTATGGCTACACCTTC. Amino acid sequence: CASTGAGYGYTF.

This clonotype came up many times. The rearrangement uses TRBV7-9 and TRBJ2-7; D is ambiguous. The CDR3 has 13 residues. V lost 5 bases to trimming and J lost 5 bases, with 13 bases between them. Looked up from germline, CDR1 is SEHNR and CDR2 is FQNEAQ (reference sequence). CDR3 bases: TGTGCCAGCAGCGGCCCTCCACTACACGAGCAGTACTTC. Translating gives CASSGPPLHEQYF.

This clonotype was found a few times. The chain couples TRBV6-1 to TRBJ1-2; D gene unclear. The CDR3 consists of 13 residues. Between the trimmed V and J ends, which lost 8 bases and 2 bases, there was a span of 12 bases. Germline assignment: CDR1 MNHNS and CDR2 SASEGT. The DNA for the CDR3 is TGTGCCAGCCAACCGGGCAGGAACTATGGCTACACCTTC. This translates into CASQPGRNYGYTF.

The chain joins TRBV5-1 to TRBJ1-4; 8 nucleotides agree with TRBD1. The CDR3 sequence is 14 residues long. V lost 4 bases to trimming and J lost 7 bases; unmatched junction nucleotides: 6. Germline loops: CDR1 SGHRS, CDR2 YFSETQ. The CDR3 coding sequence is TGCGCCAGCAGCCCTTCAGGGGGCTTTGAAAAACTGTTTTTT. Amino acid sequence: CASSPSGGFEKLFF.